This T cell receptor (beta chain) was captured in a study of shared clonotypes between healthy human individuals. Study outcomes and limitations: Sorted-subset sequencing was shown by rarefaction to be incomplete despite large depth.

Clones were read by immunoSEQ multiplex PCR, and TCRdb kept only the in-frame ones, dropping some. The sample comprises around 2,000,000 clones, about 93% of which are singletons, and around 1.7% rests with the top ten. Trimming left V 0 bases short and J 1 base short, with 12 bases between. The germline gives CDR1 LNHNV, CDR2 YYDKDF (reference sequence). This CDR3 region has 16 residues. In the naive CD8 group, cells lacked CD45RO and were positively selected for CCR7, so terminally differentiated effector memory CD45RA+ cells were left out. Remarks on this clone: What it binds is not known.

This sequence originates from a man between 18 and 35 years old in good health. Some clones in this sample may be carry-over from other donors' samples. The chain carries TRBV15 and TRBJ2-5; TRBD2 might be the D (5 bases). Material for sequencing was naive CD8+ T cells from PBMCs. CDR3: CATSRERVEGQETQYF. The CDR3 DNA reads TGTGCCACCAGCAGAGAGAGGGTTGAGGGCCAAGAGACCCAGTACTTC.